This TCR beta chain is drawn from a study of blood T cell repertoires in COVID-19. Germline assignment: CDR1 LGHNA and CDR2 YSLEER. The CDR3 loop spans 13 amino acids. Trimming cost V 5 bases and J 0 bases, with 7 bases left between them. Sequencing was performed with immunoSEQ multiplex PCR; in TCRdb, only in-frame clones are kept and a portion is missing. The sample has around 280,000 clones; approximately 84% are singletons. The specimen sequenced was peripheral blood. This chain joins TRBV4-3 and TRBJ1-1; D might be TRBD1 (5 bases). The sequence derives from a woman in her 30s who had recovered from COVID-19. CDR3 coding DNA: TGCGCCAGCAGCGCAGGGATGAACACTGAAGCTTTCTTT. This translates into CASSAGMNTEAFF.